These 27 T cell receptor beta chains originate from one sample sequenced in a study of spatial heterogeneity in lung cancer. Time point reported: sample taken at primary tumor resection. TCRs were sequenced from unsorted whole RNA of tumor, nontumor lung or PBMC. TCRdb reprocessed the 5' RACE reads with MiXCR, giving one entry per CDR3 protein. The profile shows roughly 23,000 distinct CDR3 sequences, roughly 4.8% of them singletons. The sample consisted of PBMCs, taken at surgery. These receptors originate from a male donor with early-stage non-small cell lung cancer.

This clonotype is classed as medium-sized. This chain connects TRBV7-2 to TRBJ1-4; TRBD1 might be the D (6 bases). This CDR3 is built from 14 residues. The V gene lost 4 bases and the J gene lost 8 bases, with 14 bases spanning the gap. In germline, CDR1 is SGHTA, CDR2 FQGNSA. The CDR3 DNA sequence: TGTGCCAGCAGCTCGGGGGGCGTTAAAGAAAAACTGTTTTTT. Protein: CASSSGGVKEKLFF.

This clonotype was picked up many times. The chain links TRBV12-3 or TRBV12-4 to TRBJ2-2; TRBD2 agrees at 11 bases. CDR3 size: 16 residues. The J segment lost 2 bases and the V segment lost 3 bases, leaving 2 bases of the junction unmatched. The CDR3 DNA reads as TGTGCCAGCAGTTTTAGCGGGGGGGCCAACACCGGGGAGCTGTTTTTT. Residues: CASSFSGGANTGELFF.

This clonotype was detected a few times. The V gene is TRBV9, the J gene TRBJ2-5, with unresolved D. The germline CDR1 and CDR2 sequences are SGDLS and YYNGEE. CDR3 length: 13 residues. V dropped 0 bases and J dropped 5 bases, with 8 bases sitting between them. CDR3 bases: TGTGCCAGCAGCGTAGAGGCCGTGGAGACCCAGTACTTC. Translated: CASSVEAVETQYF.

This clonotype was counted ten times or more. This chain connects TRBV3-1 to TRBJ1-3; no clear D. This CDR3 has 15 residues. The V gene's germline CDR1 is LGHDT and CDR2 YNNKEL (reference sequence). Trimming stripped 0 bases from V and 2 bases from J, with 8 bases between. The CDR3 DNA follows: TGTGCCAGCAGCCAAGACTTGACGGCTGGAAACACCATATATTTT. It specifies CASSQDLTAGNTIYF.

In its sample, this clonotype was seen many times. The chain uses TRBV12-3 or TRBV12-4 and TRBJ1-2; TRBD1 matches 7 bases. CDR3 size: 13 residues. Trimming removed 6 bases from V and 5 bases from J; junction bases left unmatched: 6. In DNA form, the CDR3 reads TGTGCCAGCAGAGCCGACAGGGAGTATGGCTACACCTTC. This translates into CASRADREYGYTF.

This clonotype was observed at least ten times. The gene calls are TRBV27 and TRBJ2-1; D not certain. The germline V and J ends were trimmed by 3 bases and 0 bases, with 9 bases remaining between them. Germline V gene data show CDR1 as MNHEY and CDR2 as SMNVEV (reference sequence). The CDR3 has 15 residues. The CDR3 coding sequence is TGTGCCAGCAGTTTTACTGCCAGCTCCTACAATGAGCAGTTCTTC. This codes for CASSFTASSYNEQFF.

The chain uses TRBV20-1 and TRBJ1-1; tentatively, D is TRBD1 (5 bases). The germline CDR1 and CDR2 sequences are DFQATT and SNEGSKA (reference sequence). This CDR3 is built from 15 residues. V was shortened by 0 bases and J by 1 base, with 12 bases between the two germline ends. CDR3 residues: CSARDPRGGNTEAFF. The CDR3 DNA follows: TGCAGTGCTAGAGATCCCCGGGGGGGGAACACTGAAGCTTTCTTT.

This clonotype was seen at least ten times. V and J are TRBV12-3 or TRBV12-4 and TRBJ1-3; D gene unclear. The ends were cut back, 4 bases at V and 4 bases at J, with 8 bases in the middle. The CDR3 is 13 residues long. DNA of the CDR3: TGTGCCAGCAGTTCTAACAACGGAAACACCATATATTTT. It translates to CASSSNNGNTIYF.

In this sample, this clonotype turned up many times. V is TRBV3-1 and J is TRBJ1-1, with unresolved D. From germline, CDR1 is LGHDT and CDR2 YNNKEL (reference sequence). Trimming left V 7 bases short and J 1 base short, with 13 bases between. This CDR3 spans 14 amino acids. CDR3 loop: CASTNKGTNTEAFF. CDR3 coding DNA: TGTGCCAGCACAAATAAAGGAACGAACACTGAAGCTTTCTTT. Full variable domain (rest looked up from reference TRBV3-1 and TRBJ1-1): DTAVSQTPKYLVTQMGNDKSIKCEQNLGHDTMYWYKQDSKKFLKIMFSYNNKELIINETVPNRFSPKSPDKAHLNLHINSLELGDSAVYFCASTNKGTNTEAFFGQGTRLTVV.

This clonotype was counted ten times or more. The chain recombines TRBV28 with TRBJ2-3; perhaps TRBD2 as D (5 bases). The CDR3 sequence is 13 residues long. Trimming left V 6 bases short and J 8 bases short, with 15 bases between. CDR1 is MDHEN, CDR2 SYDVKM, per germline. The CDR3 region is CASSFGGGGTQYF. Here the CDR3 DNA reads TGTGCCAGCAGCTTCGGTGGAGGTGGTACGCAGTATTTT.

Regarding this clonotype: A much larger clone sits a single nucleotide away, making a read error possible. The V and J genes are TRBV6-5 and TRBJ2-7, with D possibly TRBD2 on 6 matching bases. The germline gives CDR1 MNHEY, CDR2 SVGAGI. The CDR3 loop spans 14 amino acids. The CDR3 protein is CAGSDTGDLYEQYF. The CDR3 DNA is TGTGCCGGCAGCGACACGGGGGACTTATACGAGCAGTACTTC.

This clonotype was counted many times. V usage is TRBV24-1 and J usage is TRBJ2-3, with D possibly being TRBD1 (6 bases). Germline V gene lookup returns CDR1 KGHDR and CDR2 SFDVKD. The CDR3 spans 14 residues. Trimming pared 10 bases from V and 0 bases from J, leaving 13 bases between. CDR3 sequence reads: CATQRGQSTDTQYF. The DNA of the CDR3 is TGTGCCACTCAGCGTGGACAGAGCACAGATACGCAGTATTTT.

This clonotype was observed many times. The chain carries TRBV7-9 and TRBJ2-7; 13 bases agree with TRBD2. CDR1 SEHNR and CDR2 FQNEAQ come from the germline V gene (reference sequence). V gave up 1 base and J gave up 4 bases; unmatched junction bases: 7. The CDR3 has 17 residues. This chain's CDR3 is CASSLGRTSGRRYEQYF. The CDR3 DNA follows: TGTGCCAGCAGCTTAGGGCGGACTAGCGGGAGAAGGTACGAGCAGTACTTC.

This clonotype is medium-sized (0.01 to 0.1%) in the sample. The V call is TRBV10-3, the J call TRBJ2-3; D perhaps matches TRBD2 (6 bases). The CDR3 sequence is 17 residues long. V lost 4 bases to trimming and J lost 1 base, with 18 bases between them. CDR1 and CDR2 from the germline V gene are ENHRY and SYGVKD. CDR3 DNA: TGTGCCATCAGTGGGAGCGGGCCCCGGGCTGGCACAGATACGCAGTATTTT. Translation: CAISGSGPRAGTDTQYF.

By share, this clonotype ranks as medium-sized. V and J are TRBV6-2 or TRBV6-3 and TRBJ2-3; D uncertain. The length of the CDR3 is 12 residues. Trimming removed 8 bases at V and 5 bases at J, with 11 bases between. Germline CDR1 reads MNHEY; CDR2 reads SVGEGT. The CDR3 here is CASSYSGDTQYF. As DNA, the CDR3 is TGTGCCAGCTCATACAGTGGAGATACGCAGTATTTT.

The table lists this clonotype with many counts. V and J are TRBV21-1 and TRBJ1-5; the table's D call TRBD1 went unverified against the DNA. TRBV21-1 has pseudogene status. This CDR3 contains 14 residues. CDR3 residues: CASNDRGQGQPQHF. CDR3 DNA sequence: TGTGCCAGCAACGACAGGGGGCAAGGTCAGCCCCAGCATTTT.

This clonotype was seen at least ten times. This chain uses TRBV28 with TRBJ2-7, with a weak D call TRBD2 (5 bases). The V gene lost 5 bases and the J gene lost 0 bases, with 14 bases spanning the gap. Germline V gene sequence: CDR1 MDHEN, CDR2 SYDVKM. CDR3 size: 15 residues. CDR3 DNA: TGTGCCAGCAGTCCCTCGGGGTCAAGCTCCTACGAGCAGTACTTC. The encoded protein is CASSPSGSSSYEQYF. Filled out from reference TRBV28 and TRBJ2-7, the complete variable domain reads DVKVTQSSRYLVKRTGEKVFLECVQDMDHENMFWYRQDPGLGLRLIYFSYDVKMKEKGDIPEGYSVSREKKERFSLILESASTNQTSMYLCASSPSGSSSYEQYFGPGTRLTVT.

This clonotype was counted many times. The V call is TRBV10-2, the J call TRBJ2-7; 10 positions match TRBD1. This CDR3 spans 17 amino acids. The germline gives CDR1 WSHSY, CDR2 SAAADI. Trimming took 4 bases from V and 11 from J; bases not matched to a gene: 20. CDR3 amino acids: CASSGTGQGFFAPREYF. The CDR3 region has the DNA TGCGCCAGCAGTGGGACGGGACAGGGGTTCTTCGCACCGCGGGAGTACTTC.

This clonotype was found many times. This chain connects TRBV7-2 to TRBJ2-5, with a tentative D call TRBD1 (6 bases). Between the trimmed V and J ends, which lost 6 bases and 6 bases, there was a span of 17 bases. Germline V lookup: CDR1 SGHTA, CDR2 FQGNSA. The CDR3 consists of 14 residues. As DNA, the CDR3 is TGTGCCAGCAGAACCTCCATGGACAGTCAGACCCAGTACTTC. Its protein product is CASRTSMDSQTQYF.

There are many counts of this clonotype. The chain is built from TRBV24-1 and TRBJ2-6; 8 positions match TRBD1. This CDR3 contains 15 residues. From germline, CDR1 is KGHDR and CDR2 SFDVKD. V trimming: 7 bases; J trimming: 2 bases; junction bases outside the gene matches: 3. The CDR3 region has the DNA TGTGCCACCAGCACAGGGGGTACTGGGGCCAACGTCCTGACTTTC. Translated, it gives CATSTGGTGANVLTF.

This clonotype has a count of ten or more. V is TRBV7-2 and J is TRBJ2-1; 9 bases match TRBD2. V trimming: 5 bases; J trimming: 0 bases; junction bases outside the gene matches: 2. Germline lookup yields CDR1 SGHTA and CDR2 FQGNSA. The CDR3 extends over 15 amino acids. CDR3 in amino acids: CASSGRGGSYNEQFF. The CDR3 nucleotides are TGTGCCAGCAGCGGGCGGGGGGGCTCCTACAATGAGCAGTTCTTC. The whole variable domain, filled in from reference TRBV7-2 and TRBJ2-1, reads GAGVSQSPSNKVTEKGKDVELRCDPISGHTALYWYRQSLGQGLEFLIYFQGNSAPDKSGLPSDRFSAERTGGSVSTLTIQRTQQEDSAVYLCASSGRGGSYNEQFFGPGTRLTVL.

This clonotype appeared many times. The chain has TRBV3-1 and TRBJ2-1; D is unclear. Trimming removed 1 base from V and 11 bases from J, with 9 bases in between. Germline V CDR1 and CDR2: LGHDT, YNNKEL (reference sequence). The CDR3 runs to 12 residues. Written as DNA, the CDR3 is TGTGCCAGCAGCCAAGTCCCCGAGCAGCAGTTCTTC. Protein product: CASSQVPEQQFF.

This clonotype appeared many times. The rearrangement joins TRBV27 to TRBJ2-3, with 9 bases aligning to TRBD1. V was clipped by 2 bases and J by 6 bases; unmatched bases: 9. Germline CDR1 and CDR2: MNHEY and SMNVEV (reference sequence). The CDR3 runs 16 residues. CDR3 amino acids: CASSLGDRVNEDTQYF. As DNA, the CDR3 is TGTGCCAGCAGTTTAGGGGACAGGGTTAATGAGGATACGCAGTATTTT.

This clonotype occurred many times. V is TRBV11-2 and J is TRBJ2-5; 8 bases agree with TRBD1. V was clipped by 4 bases and J by 5 bases; unmatched bases: 12. The CDR3 runs to 16 residues. Germline lookup yields CDR1 SGHAT and CDR2 FQNNGV. The CDR3 loop is CASSYGRQGYGETQYF. The CDR3 DNA reads TGTGCCAGCAGCTACGGGCGACAGGGGTATGGGGAGACCCAGTACTTC.

This clonotype was counted only a few times. This may arise from a read error, as a much more abundant clone is one base away. The chain has TRBV27 and TRBJ2-3, with no clear D. In germline, CDR1 is MNHEY, CDR2 SMNVEV (reference sequence). The CDR3 totals 12 residues. The CDR3 DNA reads as TGTGCCAGCAGCCCCAGCACAGATACGCTGTATTTT. Translating gives CASSPSTDTLYF.

This rearrangement joins TRBV2 to TRBJ2-3; TRBD1 matches 8 bases. Per the germline V gene, CDR1 is SNHLY and CDR2 is FYNNEI. After removal of 7 bases from V and 1 base from J, the junction contained 4 bases not matched to a gene. The CDR3 is 14 residues long. CDR3 in DNA: TGTGCCAGCAAGGGACAGGCCGGCACAGATACGCAGTATTTT. Translated, it gives CASKGQAGTDTQYF.

This clonotype qualifies as medium-sized (0.01 to 0.1%). The rearrangement links TRBV29-1 to TRBJ2-7; 9 bases line up with TRBD1. Germline assignment: CDR1 SQVTM and CDR2 ANQGSEA. Trimming cost V 5 bases and J 4 bases; bases outside gene matches: 6. The CDR3 loop spans 13 amino acids. In DNA form, the CDR3 reads TGCAGCGTTACAGGGGGCTCTCATTACGAGCAGTACTTC. Its translation is CSVTGGSHYEQYF.